A single sample is the source of the 26 T cell receptor beta chains below, sequenced in a study of OX40 agonist ivuxolimab in advanced cancers. The table came from immunoSEQ multiplex PCR; TCRdb's copy has only in-frame clones and leaves some out. The sample consists of about 36,000 clones, approximately 72% of them appearing once. The material was CD4+ or CD8+ T cells sorted from blood, obtained in a trial of the OX40 agonist ivuxolimab. These receptors came from an adult with an advanced solid tumor such as melanoma, head and neck, liver or kidney cancer.

Remarks on this clone: A single base separates this from a much larger clone, so it may be a read error. This specimen includes other DNA sequences encoding the same CDR3. The chain uses TRBV5-1 and TRBJ2-7; 7 bases align to TRBD2. This CDR3 has 14 residues. Germline-derived CDR1 and CDR2 are SGHRS and YFSETQ. After removal of 1 base from V and 2 bases from J, the junction contained 3 bases not matched to a gene. This chain's CDR3 is CASSLLGGTYEQYF. Written as DNA, the CDR3 is TGCGCCAGCAGCTTGCTGGGGGGGACCTACGAGCAGTACTTC.

This clone was counted between two and nine times. The CDR3 loop reads CASSSGQGDTNEKLFF. For the CDR3, the DNA is TGTGCCAGCAGTTCGGGACAGGGGGACACTAATGAAAAACTGTTTTTT. The chain has TRBV27 and TRBJ1-4, with 11 bases aligning to TRBD1. V lost 4 bases and J lost 2; bases outside the gene matches: 3. This CDR3 has 16 amino acids. The germline V gene has CDR1 MNHEY and CDR2 SMNVEV (reference sequence).

This clone was seen a few times. The V gene is TRBV28, the J gene TRBJ2-7; 9 bases fit TRBD1. With 5 bases clipped from V and 2 bases from J, the junction kept 7 bases outside the gene matches. Germline assignment: CDR1 MDHEN and CDR2 SYDVKM. This CDR3 comprises 15 residues. CDR3 region: CASSTGTGPPYEQYF. The CDR3 nucleotides read TGTGCCAGCAGTACTGGGACAGGGCCTCCCTACGAGCAGTACTTC.

The chain joins TRBV5-1 to TRBJ2-7; 7 bases agree with TRBD1. The CDR3 runs 18 residues. CDR1 is SGHRS and CDR2 is YFSETQ in the germline V gene. The ends lost 0 bases at V and 0 bases at J; junction bases unmatched: 12. The CDR3 here is CASSLDGQVFLGSYEQYF. CDR3 nucleotide sequence: TGCGCCAGCAGCTTGGACGGACAGGTCTTCTTGGGCTCCTACGAGCAGTACTTC.

This chain joins TRBV5-4 and TRBJ2-5; TRBD1 matches 8 bases. V trimming: 4 bases; J trimming: 7 bases; junction bases outside the gene matches: 12. This CDR3 region has 15 residues. The germline V gene encodes CDR1 SGHNT and CDR2 YYREEE (reference sequence). The CDR3 DNA is TGTGCCAGCAGCACCAGACAGGGGTCTAGGGGGACCCAGTACTTC. Its protein product is CASSTRQGSRGTQYF.

This chain links TRBV10-1 with TRBJ2-3, with 7 bases fitting TRBD2. CDR3 length: 14 residues. V shed 4 bases and J 0 bases; nucleotides not matched to a gene: 1. In germline, CDR1 is WNHNN, CDR2 SYGVQD (reference sequence). The CDR3 region has the DNA TGCGCCAGCAGTGGAGCGGGGAGCACAGATACGCAGTATTTT. Its translation: CASSGAGSTDTQYF.

This chain uses TRBV7-9 with TRBJ2-5, with 11 bases fitting TRBD2. The germline V gene encodes CDR1 SEHNR and CDR2 FQNEAQ (reference sequence). V dropped 6 bases and J dropped 5; count of bases not matched to a gene: 11. This CDR3 has 16 amino acids. Written as DNA, the CDR3 is TGTGCCAGCAGTCTTAGCGGGAGGGCCGCCGGGGAGACCCAGTACTTC. Its protein product is CASSLSGRAAGETQYF. The full variable domain, its missing parts supplied by reference TRBV7-9 and TRBJ2-5, is DTGVSQNPRHKITKRGQNVTFRCDPISEHNRLYWYRQTLGQGPEFLTYFQNEAQLEKSRLLSDRFSAERPKGSFSTLEIQRTEQGDSAMYLCASSLSGRAAGETQYFGPGTRLLVL.

In nucleotides, the CDR3 is TGTGCCACCAGCAGACCACAGTTTTACAATGAGCAGTTCTTC. Translating it yields CATSRPQFYNEQFF. The chain joins TRBV15 to TRBJ2-1; no clear D. The V gene's germline CDR1 is LNHNV and CDR2 YYDKDF (reference sequence). V was trimmed by 2 bases and J by 4 bases, leaving 9 bases between them. The CDR3 is 14 amino acids.

Here the CDR3 reads CASSPAAGYNSPLHF. CDR3 sequence (DNA): TGTGCCAGCAGCCCTGCTGCAGGTTATAATTCACCCCTCCACTTT. This rearrangement joins TRBV9 to TRBJ1-6; D not resolved. The CDR3 consists of 15 residues. CDR1 and CDR2 from the germline V gene are SGDLS and YYNGEE. The V gene lost 4 bases and the J gene lost 4 bases, with 12 bases spanning the gap.

The chain uses TRBV28 and TRBJ2-1; 11 bases are a match to TRBD2. Per germline, CDR1 MDHEN and CDR2 SYDVKM. This CDR3 spans 15 amino acids. The junction had 4 bases not matched to a gene; V was cut back by 5 bases and J by 4 bases. CDR3 region: CASSLGTSGYNEQFF. The CDR3, as DNA: TGTGCCAGCAGTCTAGGGACTAGCGGTTACAATGAGCAGTTCTTC. Based on the CDR3 plus reference TRBV28 and TRBJ2-1, the full variable domain is DVKVTQSSRYLVKRTGEKVFLECVQDMDHENMFWYRQDPGLGLRLIYFSYDVKMKEKGDIPEGYSVSREKKERFSLILESASTNQTSMYLCASSLGTSGYNEQFFGPGTRLTVL.

The chain combines TRBV6-5 with TRBJ2-5; 7 positions match TRBD2. CDR1 is MNHEY, CDR2 SVGAGI, per germline. The CDR3 extends over 15 amino acids. Losses at the gene ends were 7 bases for V and 4 bases for J; bases not matched to a gene: 12. The CDR3 is CASKGAGVGRETQYF. Here the CDR3 DNA reads TGTGCCAGCAAGGGTGCGGGAGTGGGAAGAGAGACCCAGTACTTC.

The chain recombines TRBV11-2 with TRBJ2-7; D is perhaps TRBD2 (6 bases). Germline assignment: CDR1 SGHAT and CDR2 FQNNGV. The CDR3 totals 15 residues. Between the trimmed V and J ends, which lost 0 bases and 6 bases, there was a span of 15 bases. CDR3 nucleotide sequence: TGTGCCAGCAGCTTAGACCCGGGACCGGGAGTCGAGCAGTACTTC. Its translation: CASSLDPGPGVEQYF. Combining the CDR3 with reference TRBV11-2 and TRBJ2-7 gives the whole variable domain EAGVAQSPRYKIIEKRQSVAFWCNPISGHATLYWYQQILGQGPKLLIQFQNNGVVDDSQLPKDRFSAERLKGVDSTLKIQPAKLEDSAVYLCASSLDPGPGVEQYFGPGTRLTVT.

This chain connects TRBV6-5 to TRBJ1-1; 9 bases match TRBD1. CDR1 is MNHEY and CDR2 is SVGAGI in the germline V gene. The CDR3 is made up of 14 amino acids. The V segment lost 7 bases and the J segment 5 bases; nucleotides outside the gene matches: 8. CDR3 amino acids: CASITGGAGTEAFF. DNA of the CDR3: TGTGCCAGCATAACAGGGGGCGCGGGGACTGAAGCTTTCTTT.

The rearrangement joins TRBV2 to TRBJ1-2, with D uncertain. This CDR3 has 13 residues. Between the trimmed V and J ends, which lost 9 bases and 3 bases, there was a span of 14 bases. Germline V lookup: CDR1 SNHLY, CDR2 FYNNEI. CDR3 sequence reads: CASSDRDDYGYTF. In DNA form, the CDR3 reads TGTGCCAGTTCGGATAGGGATGACTATGGCTACACCTTC. The full variable domain, in which reference TRBV2 and TRBJ1-2 provide the parts outside the CDR3, is EPEVTQTPSHQVTQMGQEVILRCVPISNHLYFYWYRQILGQKVEFLVSFYNNEISEKSEIFDDQFSVERPDGSNFTLKIRSTKLEDSAMYFCASSDRDDYGYTFGSGTRLTVV.

This clone was detected a few times. This chain connects TRBV7-9 to TRBJ1-1, with D unresolved. V lost 1 base to trimming and J lost 3 bases, with 9 bases between them. The CDR3 covers 14 residues. Per germline, CDR1 SEHNR and CDR2 FQNEAQ (reference sequence). CDR3 in amino acids: CASSLGQIDTEAFF. The CDR3 nucleotides are TGTGCCAGCAGCTTAGGGCAGATAGACACTGAAGCTTTCTTT. Filled out from reference TRBV7-9 and TRBJ1-1, the complete variable domain reads DTGVSQNPRHKITKRGQNVTFRCDPISEHNRLYWYRQTLGQGPEFLTYFQNEAQLEKSRLLSDRFSAERPKGSFSTLEIQRTEQGDSAMYLCASSLGQIDTEAFFGQGTRLTVV.

The V gene is TRBV6-5, the J gene TRBJ1-4; D gene uncertain. The CDR3 loop spans 15 amino acids. Trimming left V 0 bases short and J 2 bases short, with 7 bases between. The germline V gene has CDR1 MNHEY and CDR2 SVGAGI. CDR3 in amino acids: CASSYSARTNEKLFF. CDR3 sequence (DNA): TGTGCCAGCAGTTACTCGGCTAGGACTAATGAAAAACTGTTTTTT.

This chain joins TRBV4-1 and TRBJ1-5; D gene unclear. CDR1 is MGHRA and CDR2 is YSYEKL in the germline V gene. This CDR3 region has 15 residues. V lost 0 bases and J lost 5, with 11 bases in between. CDR3 DNA sequence: TGCGCCAGCAGCCAAGATTCGGCCGCTTATCAGCCCCAGCATTTT. This gives the protein CASSQDSAAYQPQHF.

The gene calls are TRBV7-9 and TRBJ1-2; a weak D match, TRBD1 (6 bases). Trimming shortened V by 5 bases and J by 5 bases, and 9 bases separated the two germline ends. This CDR3 has 12 amino acids. The germline gives CDR1 SEHNR, CDR2 FQNEAQ (reference sequence). CDR3 region: CASSNREYGYTF. Here the CDR3 DNA reads TGTGCCAGCAGCAACAGGGAGTATGGCTACACCTTC. Full variable domain (outside the CDR3, taken from reference TRBV7-9 and TRBJ1-2): DTGVSQNPRHKITKRGQNVTFRCDPISEHNRLYWYRQTLGQGPEFLTYFQNEAQLEKSRLLSDRFSAERPKGSFSTLEIQRTEQGDSAMYLCASSNREYGYTFGSGTRLTVV.

In the case of this clone: At one end, the junction sequence differs from germline, possibly due to a read error. This chain joins TRBV30 and TRBJ1-5; D perhaps matches TRBD1 (6 bases). CDR1 is GTSNPN, CDR2 SVGIG, per germline (reference sequence). There are 14 residues in the CDR3. The CDR3 sequence: CAWSGTAHNRPQHF. The CDR3, as DNA: TGTGCCTGGAGTGGGACAGCCCACAATCGGCCCCAGCATTTT.

This chain uses TRBV5-6 with TRBJ2-7; TRBD2 aligns across 14 bases. Germline V gives CDR1 SGHDT, CDR2 YYEEEE. The CDR3 totals 17 residues. The junction had 14 bases not matched to a gene; V was cut back by 5 bases and J by 7 bases. In nucleotides, the CDR3 is TGTGCCAGCAGTTCTCCCACTTCGCGACTAGCGGGAGGGGAGCAGTACTTC. The encoded protein is CASSSPTSRLAGGEQYF.

This chain joins TRBV27 and TRBJ2-2, with 10 nucleotides matching TRBD2. The CDR3 contains 17 residues. After removal of 0 bases from V and 7 bases from J, the junction contained 8 bases not matched to a gene. Germline values: CDR1 MNHEY, CDR2 SMNVEV (reference sequence). Here the CDR3 reads CASSLSSGGARGGELFF. CDR3 DNA sequence: TGTGCCAGCAGTTTATCCAGCGGGGGGGCCCGCGGCGGGGAGCTGTTTTTT.

The table lists this clone with a few counts. V and J are TRBV5-1 and TRBJ2-5, with D unclear. Per germline, CDR1 SGHRS and CDR2 YFSETQ. V was pared by 4 bases and J by 5 bases, with 15 bases between. The CDR3 totals 14 residues. The CDR3 DNA is TGCGCCAGCAGCCCGGATCCCCTTATGGAGACCCAGTACTTC. As protein: CASSPDPLMETQYF.

This clone was counted only a few times. This chain uses TRBV28 with TRBJ2-7, with a tentative D call TRBD2 (6 bases). CDR3 size: 14 residues. The V end lost 10 bases, the J end lost 0 bases, and 16 bases lay between the germline ends. Germline V CDR1 and CDR2: MDHEN, SYDVKM. The DNA of the CDR3 is TGTGCCACCGGGGGTGGCGGAAGCTCCTACGAGCAGTACTTC. Translating gives CATGGGGSSYEQYF.

The CDR3 loop reads CASSLVTGGYEQYF. CDR3 DNA sequence: TGTGCCAGCAGCTTAGTAACAGGGGGTTACGAGCAGTACTTC. The chain combines TRBV7-8 with TRBJ2-5; 8 bases map to TRBD1. The J call may be in error: the DNA end matches TRBJ2-7 better. This CDR3 comprises 14 residues. CDR1 is SGHVS, CDR2 FQNEAQ, per germline.

The chain uses TRBV6-1 and TRBJ2-3; D unclear. The CDR3 is 15 residues long. Germline CDR1 reads MNHNS; CDR2 reads SASEGT. The ends were cut back, 4 bases at V and 0 bases at J, with 11 bases in the middle. The DNA for the CDR3 is TGTGCCAGCAGTGTAGGCAGGAAAAGCACAGATACGCAGTATTTT. This gives the protein CASSVGRKSTDTQYF.

This clone was counted a few times. V and J are TRBV5-6 and TRBJ2-3; a possible D gene is TRBD2 (6 bases). This CDR3 comprises 16 residues. The germline V and J ends were trimmed by 4 bases and 3 bases, with 18 bases remaining between them. Germline CDR1 reads SGHDT; CDR2 reads YYEEEE. The CDR3 loop reads CASSPRPRGGTDTQYF. In nucleotides, the CDR3 is TGTGCCAGCAGCCCCCGTCCGCGGGGAGGAACAGATACGCAGTATTTT. Full variable domain (remainder filled in from reference TRBV5-6 and TRBJ2-3): DAGVTQSPTHLIKTRGQQVTLRCSPKSGHDTVSWYQQALGQGPQFIFQYYEEEERQRGNFPDRFSGHQFPNYSSELNVNALLLGDSALYLCASSPRPRGGTDTQYFGPGTRLTVL.